Below, one T cell receptor (beta chain) is given with its context. This entry belongs to a study of blood T cell repertoires in COVID-19. Looking at the study overall: From T cells, B-cell-depleted T cells, or PBMCs came the material, which was cDNA or gDNA.

In the study's own analysis: Amplified reference gene primers provided the basis for estimating nucleated cell counts. Assay used: immunoSEQ multiplex PCR; TCRdb lists only in-frame clones, some missing. From that table come the V and J calls and clone size; the DNA was used to work out D and trimming. The sample lists 200,000 to 250,000 clones, 65% to 90% occurring once. Cohort allocation depended upon clinical history that participants reported. The source of this sequence is a woman in her forties or fifties with acute COVID-19. Sequencing was performed on PBMCs or T cells enriched from blood (not recorded which).

The chain's CDR3 is CASVHAGYEQYF. CDR3 nucleotide sequence: TGTGCCAGCGTCCATGCGGGTTACGAGCAGTACTTC. The rearrangement joins TRBV12-3 or TRBV12-4 to TRBJ2-7, with D possibly TRBD2 on 5 matching bases. Trimming removed 8 bases from V and 4 bases from J, with 12 bases in between. CDR3 length: 12 residues.